Listed here is a single T cell receptor (beta chain). What it recognizes is unknown. The sample originates from a study of vaccination and CD4 T cells after COVID-19. Study-level information: Post-vaccine specimens were obtained a median around 79 days after dose two (range 14 to 241).

Study-level results: Spike mono-reactive clones accounted for 304 of the 307 vaccine-specific clones found in convalescent patients.

The time point is: late sampling 161 to 241 days after vaccination in a few convalescent patients. Indicated treatment: roughly ten-day PBMC culture with coronavirus spike peptide pools or control peptides (ViraFEST assay). Once peptide pools had expanded antigen-specific T cells, ViraFEST sequenced TCRs. Trimming removed 1 base from V and 6 bases from J; junction bases left unmatched: 8. This CDR3 comprises 16 residues. In germline, CDR1 is LNHNV, CDR2 YYDKDF (reference sequence). Cultured CD4+ T cells had their DNA profiled by the Oncomine TCR Beta short-read assay. The source of extracted genomic DNA was cultured CD4+ T cells. TCRdb ran MiXCR on the PCR reads and lists one entry per CDR3 protein. The sample includes 20,000 to 25,000 distinct CDR3 sequences, 30% to 45% of them seen just once.

The TCR was taken from a human donor who had recovered from COVID-19. The sample in question was CD4+ T cells from blood, cultured in vitro, obtained about 7 months after SARS-CoV-2 vaccination. The chain recombines TRBV15 with TRBJ2-7, with TRBD2 matching over 11 bases. The CDR3 protein is CATSRAGLAGGGEQYF. The CDR3 bases are TGTGCCACCAGCAGAGCAGGCCTAGCGGGAGGAGGCGAGCAGTACTTC.